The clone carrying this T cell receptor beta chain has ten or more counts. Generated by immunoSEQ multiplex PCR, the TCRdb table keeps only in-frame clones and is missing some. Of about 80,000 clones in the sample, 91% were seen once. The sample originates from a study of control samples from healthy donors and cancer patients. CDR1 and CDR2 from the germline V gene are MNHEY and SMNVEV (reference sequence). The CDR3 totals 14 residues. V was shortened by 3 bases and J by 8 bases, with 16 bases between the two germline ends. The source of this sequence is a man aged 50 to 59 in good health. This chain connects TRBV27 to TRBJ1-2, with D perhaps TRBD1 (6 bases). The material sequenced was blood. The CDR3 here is CASSFGGGKGGYTF. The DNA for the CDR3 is TGTGCCAGCAGTTTCGGAGGGGGGAAGGGAGGCTACACCTTC.